The source of this T cell receptor beta chain is a study of T cells in Graves' hyperthyroidism and ophthalmopathy (dated by TCRdb to between 2019 and 2020). As for the study more broadly: Peripheral blood samples were taken at the time of initial diagnosis, prior to any treatment. TCR V-J signatures able to tell the groups apart were searched for in a discovery cohort of about a hundred patients, of whom approximately 40 had Graves' ophthalmopathy and more than 55 had stable Graves' hyperthyroidism. Prospective prediction of ophthalmopathy was tested in an independent validation cohort consisting of 18 to 20 hyperthyroidism patients and some 17 patients who later progressed to ophthalmopathy. The approximately 100 discovery patients were divided at random into training and test sets in a 7:3 ratio. In addition, the study compared T-cell repertoires in thyroid tissue and in blood from 6 or 7 Graves' hyperthyroidism patients. Following sampling, methimazole starting at 30 mg daily was given to hyperthyroidism patients, and high-dose intravenous methylprednisolone was given to ophthalmopathy patients. The paper describes TCR Vbeta CDR3 sequencing of roughly 130 peripheral blood samples, made up of fewer than 50 ophthalmopathy patients, over 70 hyperthyroidism patients and 17 progressor patients. What the work shows at the level of the full study, not this receptor alone: No statistical method was used to fix the sample size in advance, and group allocation was not hidden from the investigators. During validation, the model predicted progression to ophthalmopathy a median of about 6.3 months ahead of onset, with more than 60% sensitivity and about 75% specificity. A 13 V-J signature model separated ophthalmopathy from stable hyperthyroidism, with around 90% sensitivity and 81.08% specificity in cross-validation and 80%/75% in testing. Most expanded thyroid clonotypes (frequency above 0.001) were also found in blood, which suggests that blood repertoires may mirror thyroid immune responses.

The CDR3 covers 14 residues, taking in both the cysteine and the phenylalanine. Of all the DNA, just the CDR3 is kept, 42 bases in frame from base 1. Between the V and J ends, shortened by 7 bases and 1 base respectively, the junction contains 12 bases. The hyperthyroidism patients were between 18 and 65 years old and newly diagnosed, with a disease duration of less than 2 months. Exclusion was applied to patients with uncontrolled infections, other autoimmune diseases, pregnancy or lactation. Clinical symptoms, serum thyroxine and TRAb, thyroid ultrasound, and orbital computed tomography formed the basis for the diagnoses. For progressor patients, blood was drawn at the first diagnosis of hyperthyroidism, before any ophthalmopathy symptoms had appeared. PBMCs were separated from under 12 ml of fresh peripheral blood using Ficoll-Paque density gradient centrifugation. Progressor patients were initially diagnosed with Graves' hyperthyroidism and developed ophthalmopathy during follow-up. Trizol reagent was used to extract total RNA, and RNA quality was then checked on an Agilent 2100 Bioanalyzer.

The TCR beta CDR3 regions were amplified from RNA transcripts. The TCR CDR3 was subjected to a first round of RT-PCR using the HTBI primer set and the Qiagen OneStep RT-PCR kit. Libraries were constructed in a second round of multiplex PCR, after which size selection and purification were carried out. The libraries were sequenced on an Illumina HiSeq2000 using paired-end 100 bp reads. The authors processed their data as follows. SOAPnuke was used to process the raw data, throwing out any read that contained adapters or uncalled bases, had a mean Phred below 15, or lacked an exact constant-primer or identifier match. COPE v1.2.5 was used to merge high-quality paired reads, and clonotypes were defined as unique nucleotide sequences. Clonotypes were aligned to IMGT TRBV, TRBD and TRBJ reference segments using MiTCR v1.1. Only V-J combinations with frequency above 0.0001, covering about 99% of repertoires, were analysed. The TCS score was defined as the ratio of F50 (clonal expansion) to E x V (chaos), calculated using BLOSUM62-based TCRdist between CDR3 peptides within each V-J. Welch's t-statistics and random forest reduced roughly 500 V-J features to roughly 13, which were used in a naive Bayes classifier (R e1071). The public reads were run again by TCRdb, first through fastp at Q25 and then through MiXCR, and only productive beta chains were kept. Entries are consolidated by CDR3 protein sequence, retaining the most common genes and DNA. What appears here as the V and J calls and clone size reflects TCRdb's work, not the paper's. The sample has more than 300,000 distinct CDR3 sequences on record, roughly 15% of them singletons. Of the sample, around a third is held by the ten largest clones.

This clonotype was seen at least ten times. No cognate antigen has been identified for it. The input lacks base qualities; no much larger clone sits a single base away. The specimen sequenced was blood. The TCR originated in a woman aged 25-40 years with Graves' hyperthyroidism that later progressed to Graves' ophthalmopathy. The chain was built from TRBV12-3 or TRBV12-4 and TRBJ2-3; the D gene assignment is ambiguous. The CDR3 reads CASTASGRTDTQYF. The DNA sequence follows: TGTGCCAGCACCGCGAGTGGGCGCACAGATACGCAGTATTTT.